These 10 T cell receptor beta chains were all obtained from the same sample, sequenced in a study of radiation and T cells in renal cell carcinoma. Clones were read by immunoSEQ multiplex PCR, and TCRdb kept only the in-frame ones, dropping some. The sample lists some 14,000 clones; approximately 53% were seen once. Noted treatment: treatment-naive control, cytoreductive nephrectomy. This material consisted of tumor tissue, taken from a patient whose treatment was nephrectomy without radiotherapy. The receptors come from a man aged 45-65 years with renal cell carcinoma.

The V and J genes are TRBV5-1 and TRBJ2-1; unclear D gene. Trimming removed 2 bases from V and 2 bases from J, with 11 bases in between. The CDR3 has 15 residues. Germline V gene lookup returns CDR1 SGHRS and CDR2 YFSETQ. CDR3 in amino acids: CASSFDSSTYNEQFF. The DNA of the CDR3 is TGCGCCAGCAGCTTCGACTCGTCGACCTACAATGAGCAGTTCTTC.

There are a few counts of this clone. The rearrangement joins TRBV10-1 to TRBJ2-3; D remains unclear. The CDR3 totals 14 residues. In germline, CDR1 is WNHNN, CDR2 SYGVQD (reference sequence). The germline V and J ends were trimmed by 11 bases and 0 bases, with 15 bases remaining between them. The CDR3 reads CAAQREVSTDTQYF. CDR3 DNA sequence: TGCGCCGCCCAACGTGAGGTTAGCACAGATACGCAGTATTTT.

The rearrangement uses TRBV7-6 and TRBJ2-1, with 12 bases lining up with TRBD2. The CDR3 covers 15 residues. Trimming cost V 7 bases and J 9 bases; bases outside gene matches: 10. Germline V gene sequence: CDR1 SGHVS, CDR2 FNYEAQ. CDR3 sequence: CASTLTSGSFSEQFF. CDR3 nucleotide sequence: TGTGCCAGCACCCTGACTAGCGGGAGTTTCAGTGAGCAGTTCTTC.

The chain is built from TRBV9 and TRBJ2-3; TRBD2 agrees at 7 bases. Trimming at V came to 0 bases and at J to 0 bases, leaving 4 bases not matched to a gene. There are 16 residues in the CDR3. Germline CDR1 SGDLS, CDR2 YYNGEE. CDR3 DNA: TGTGCCAGCAGCGTAGACTTGGGGGGGAGCACAGATACGCAGTATTTT. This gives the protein CASSVDLGGSTDTQYF.

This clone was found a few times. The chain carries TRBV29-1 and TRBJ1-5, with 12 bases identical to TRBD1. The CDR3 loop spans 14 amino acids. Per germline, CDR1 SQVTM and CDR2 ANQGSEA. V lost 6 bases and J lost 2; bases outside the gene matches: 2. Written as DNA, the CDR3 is TGCAGCGTAGGGACAGGGGGCGGCAATCAGCCCCAGCATTTT. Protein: CSVGTGGGNQPQHF.

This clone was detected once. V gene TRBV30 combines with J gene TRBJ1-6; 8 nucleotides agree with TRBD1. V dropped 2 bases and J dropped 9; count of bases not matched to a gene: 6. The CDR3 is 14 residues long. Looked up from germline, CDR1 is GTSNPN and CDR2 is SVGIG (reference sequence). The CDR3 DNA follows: TGTGCCTGGAGTTCCGGACAGGGTCGTTCACCCCTCCACTTT. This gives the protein CAWSSGQGRSPLHF.

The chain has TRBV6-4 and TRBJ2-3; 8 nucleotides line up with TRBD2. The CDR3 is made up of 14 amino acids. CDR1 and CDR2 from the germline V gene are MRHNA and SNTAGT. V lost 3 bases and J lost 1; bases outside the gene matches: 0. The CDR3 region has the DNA TGTGCCAGCAGTGAAGCGGGGGGCACAGATACGCAGTATTTT. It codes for CASSEAGGTDTQYF.

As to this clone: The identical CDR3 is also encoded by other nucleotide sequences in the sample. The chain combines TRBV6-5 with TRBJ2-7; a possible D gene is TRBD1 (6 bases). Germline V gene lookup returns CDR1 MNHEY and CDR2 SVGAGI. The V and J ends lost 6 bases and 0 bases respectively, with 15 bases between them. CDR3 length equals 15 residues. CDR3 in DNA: TGTGCCAGCAGCTACGGAACAGGGTCCTCCTACGAGCAGTACTTC. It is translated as CASSYGTGSSYEQYF.

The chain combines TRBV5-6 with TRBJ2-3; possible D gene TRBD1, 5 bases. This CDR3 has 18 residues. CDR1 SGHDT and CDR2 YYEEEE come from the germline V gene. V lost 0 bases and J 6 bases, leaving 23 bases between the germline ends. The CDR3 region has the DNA TGTGCCAGCAGCTTGGGTGGTCCTGGTAGGGGAAAAAGGGATACGCAGTATTTT. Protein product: CASSLGGPGRGKRDTQYF.

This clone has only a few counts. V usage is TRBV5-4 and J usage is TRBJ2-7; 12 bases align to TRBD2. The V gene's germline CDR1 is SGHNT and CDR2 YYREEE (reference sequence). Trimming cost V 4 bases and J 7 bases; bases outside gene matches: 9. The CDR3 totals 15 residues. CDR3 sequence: CASSSLAGGTPEQYF. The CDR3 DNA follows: TGTGCCAGCAGCAGTCTAGCGGGAGGGACTCCGGAGCAGTACTTC.